The entry below gives a single T cell receptor (beta chain) sequence along with its context. Original methodology: The authors estimated nucleated cell counts from reference gene primer amplification. Data came from immunoSEQ multiplex PCR; TCRdb stores just in-frame clones and leaves some out. V, J and clone size are taken as reported in that table, and D and trimming were inferred from the DNA itself. The repertoire holds under 250,000 clones, with roughly 80% as singletons. The source of the sample is a study of blood T cell repertoires in COVID-19. On the study more broadly: Specimens from acute and convalescent COVID-19 originated in the United States, Italy and Spain.

Germline V gives CDR1 LNHDA, CDR2 SQIVND (reference sequence). The CDR3 runs 15 residues. V was cut by 0 bases and J by 0 bases, with 6 bases left in between. The sequencing input was peripheral blood. The sequence came from a man in his fifties with active or convalescent COVID-19. V usage is TRBV19 and J usage is TRBJ2-1; D not resolved. The CDR3 DNA is TGTGCCAGTAGTATAGACCGTAGCTCCTACAATGAGCAGTTCTTC. Translation gives CASSIDRSSYNEQFF.